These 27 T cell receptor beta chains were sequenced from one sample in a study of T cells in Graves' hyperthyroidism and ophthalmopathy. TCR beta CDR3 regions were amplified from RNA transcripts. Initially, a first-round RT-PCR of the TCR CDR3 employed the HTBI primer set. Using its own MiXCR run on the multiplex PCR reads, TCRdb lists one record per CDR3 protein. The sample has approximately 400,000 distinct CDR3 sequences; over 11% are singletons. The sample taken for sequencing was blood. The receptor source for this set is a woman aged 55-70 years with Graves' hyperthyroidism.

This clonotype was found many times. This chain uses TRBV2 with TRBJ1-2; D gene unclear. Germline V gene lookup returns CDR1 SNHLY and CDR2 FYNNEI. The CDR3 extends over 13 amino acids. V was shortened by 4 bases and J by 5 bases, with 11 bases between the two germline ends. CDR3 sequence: CASSVLVEYGYTF. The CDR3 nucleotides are TGTGCCAGCAGTGTTTTGGTGGAATATGGCTACACCTTC. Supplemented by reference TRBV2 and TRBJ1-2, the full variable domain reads EPEVTQTPSHQVTQMGQEVILRCVPISNHLYFYWYRQILGQKVEFLVSFYNNEISEKSEIFDDQFSVERPDGSNFTLKIRSTKLEDSAMYFCASSVLVEYGYTFGSGTRLTVV.

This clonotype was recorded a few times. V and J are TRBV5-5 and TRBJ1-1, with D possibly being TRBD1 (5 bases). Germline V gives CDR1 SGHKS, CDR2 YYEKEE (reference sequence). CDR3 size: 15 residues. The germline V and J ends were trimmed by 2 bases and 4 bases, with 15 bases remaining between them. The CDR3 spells CASSLLEGSITEAFF. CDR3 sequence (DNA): TGTGCCAGCAGCTTATTGGAGGGGTCGATCACTGAAGCTTTCTTT.

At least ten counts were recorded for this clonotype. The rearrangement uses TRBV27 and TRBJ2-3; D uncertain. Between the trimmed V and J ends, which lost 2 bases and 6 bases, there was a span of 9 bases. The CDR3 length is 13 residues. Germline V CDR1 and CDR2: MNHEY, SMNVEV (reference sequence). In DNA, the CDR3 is TGTGCCAGCAGTTTAAGCCAAGCGGATACGCAGTATTTT. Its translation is CASSLSQADTQYF.

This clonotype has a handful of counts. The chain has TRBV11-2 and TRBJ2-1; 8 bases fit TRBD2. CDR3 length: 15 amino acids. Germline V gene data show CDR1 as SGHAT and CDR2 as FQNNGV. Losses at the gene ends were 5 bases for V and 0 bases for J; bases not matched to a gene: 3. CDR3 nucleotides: TGTGCCAGCAGCCCGGGAGGGGGCTCCTACAATGAGCAGTTCTTC. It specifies CASSPGGGSYNEQFF.

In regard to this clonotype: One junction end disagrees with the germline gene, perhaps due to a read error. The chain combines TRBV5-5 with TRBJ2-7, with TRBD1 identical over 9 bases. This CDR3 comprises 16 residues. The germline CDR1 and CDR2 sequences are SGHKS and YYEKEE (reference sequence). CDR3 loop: CASGLVPGQGAYEQYF. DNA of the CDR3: TGTGCCAGCGGCTTGGTGCCGGGACAGGGCGCCTACGAGCAGTACTTC.

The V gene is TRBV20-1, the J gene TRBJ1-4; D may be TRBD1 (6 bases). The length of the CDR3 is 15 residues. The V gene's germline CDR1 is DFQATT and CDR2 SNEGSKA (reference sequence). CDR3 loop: CSSSGTNEANEKLFF. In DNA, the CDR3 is TGCAGCTCATCGGGGACAAACGAAGCCAATGAAAAACTGTTTTTT.

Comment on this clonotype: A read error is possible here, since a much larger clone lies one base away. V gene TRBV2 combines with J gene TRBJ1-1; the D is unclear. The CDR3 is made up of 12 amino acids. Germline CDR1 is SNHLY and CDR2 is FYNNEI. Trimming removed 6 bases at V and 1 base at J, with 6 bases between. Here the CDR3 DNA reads TGTGCCAGCAGGTCCGAGAACACTGAAGCTTTCTTT. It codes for CASRSENTEAFF. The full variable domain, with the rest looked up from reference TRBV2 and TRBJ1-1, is EPEVTQTPSHQVTQMGQEVILRCVPISNHLYFYWYRQILGQKVEFLVSFYNNEISEKSEIFDDQFSVERPDGSNFTLKIRSTKLEDSAMYFCASRSENTEAFFGQGTRLTVV.

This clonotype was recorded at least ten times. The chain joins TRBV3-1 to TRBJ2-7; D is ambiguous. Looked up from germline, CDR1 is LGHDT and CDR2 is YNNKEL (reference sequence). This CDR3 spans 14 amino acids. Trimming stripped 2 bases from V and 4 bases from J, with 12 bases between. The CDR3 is CASSQSWQSYEQYF. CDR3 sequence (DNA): TGTGCCAGCAGCCAAAGTTGGCAGAGTTACGAGCAGTACTTC.

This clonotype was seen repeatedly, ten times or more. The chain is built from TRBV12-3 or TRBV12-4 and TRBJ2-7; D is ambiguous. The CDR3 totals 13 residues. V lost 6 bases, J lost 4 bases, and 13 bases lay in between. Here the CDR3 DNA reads TGTGCCAGCAGCCCCTACTTAGAATACGAGCAGTACTTC. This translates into CASSPYLEYEQYF.

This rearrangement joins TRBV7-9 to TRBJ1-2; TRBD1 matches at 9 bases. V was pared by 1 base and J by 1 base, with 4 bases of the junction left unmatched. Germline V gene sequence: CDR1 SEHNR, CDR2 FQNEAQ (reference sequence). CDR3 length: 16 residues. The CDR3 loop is CASSLVDRGHNYGYTF. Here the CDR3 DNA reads TGTGCCAGCAGCTTAGTGGACAGGGGCCATAACTATGGCTACACCTTC.

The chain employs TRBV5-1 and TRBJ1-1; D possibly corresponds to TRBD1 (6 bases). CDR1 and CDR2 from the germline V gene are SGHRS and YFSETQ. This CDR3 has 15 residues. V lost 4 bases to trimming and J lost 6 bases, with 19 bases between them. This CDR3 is CASSSWKGGGAEAFF. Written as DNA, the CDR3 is TGCGCCAGCAGCAGCTGGAAAGGGGGGGGTGCTGAAGCTTTCTTT.

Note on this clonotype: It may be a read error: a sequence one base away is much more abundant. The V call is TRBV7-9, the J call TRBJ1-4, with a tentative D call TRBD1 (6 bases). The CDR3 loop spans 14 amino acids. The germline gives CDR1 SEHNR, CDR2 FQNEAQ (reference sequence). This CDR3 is CASRSTGPNEILFF. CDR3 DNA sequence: TGTGCCAGCAGGTCGACAGGTCCTAATGAAATACTGTTTTTT.

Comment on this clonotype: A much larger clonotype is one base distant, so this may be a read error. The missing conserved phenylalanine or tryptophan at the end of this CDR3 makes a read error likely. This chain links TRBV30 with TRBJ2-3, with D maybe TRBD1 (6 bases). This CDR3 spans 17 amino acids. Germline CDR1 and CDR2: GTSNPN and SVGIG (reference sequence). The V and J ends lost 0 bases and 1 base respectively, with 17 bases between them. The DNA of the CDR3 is TGTGCCTGGAGTGTACTAGGGGGTTGGGGCCGCACAGATACGCAGTATTCT. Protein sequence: CAWSVLGGWGRTDTQYS.

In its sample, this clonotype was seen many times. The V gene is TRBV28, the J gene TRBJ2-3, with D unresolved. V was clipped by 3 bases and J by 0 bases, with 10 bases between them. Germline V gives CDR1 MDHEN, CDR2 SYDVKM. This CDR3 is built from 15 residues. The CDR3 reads CASSFPLDSTDTQYF. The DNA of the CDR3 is TGTGCCAGCAGTTTCCCCCTAGACAGCACAGATACGCAGTATTTT.

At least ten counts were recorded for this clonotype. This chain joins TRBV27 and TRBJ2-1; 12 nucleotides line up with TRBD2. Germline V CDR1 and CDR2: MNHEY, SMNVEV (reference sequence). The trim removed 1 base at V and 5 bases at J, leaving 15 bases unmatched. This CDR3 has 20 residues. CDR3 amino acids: CASSLWSHSASGRGDNEQFF. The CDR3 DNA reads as TGTGCCAGCAGTTTATGGTCCCATTCGGCTAGCGGGAGGGGGGACAATGAGCAGTTCTTC.

The CDR3 nucleotides read TGTGCCAGCAGCCCCGGACTAGCGGGAGTTTATGATACGCAGTATTTT. Its protein is CASSPGLAGVYDTQYF. The rearrangement links TRBV3-1 to TRBJ2-3; 13 bases line up with TRBD2. CDR1 and CDR2 from the germline V gene are LGHDT and YNNKEL (reference sequence). The length of the CDR3 is 16 residues. V trimming: 4 bases; J trimming: 6 bases; junction bases outside the gene matches: 7.

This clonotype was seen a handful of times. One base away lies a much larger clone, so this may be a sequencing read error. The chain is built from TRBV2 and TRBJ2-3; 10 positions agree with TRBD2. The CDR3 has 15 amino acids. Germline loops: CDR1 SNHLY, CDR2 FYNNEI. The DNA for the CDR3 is TGTGCCTGCAGCCTCTCCGGGACTAGCGCAGATACGCAGTATTTT. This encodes CACSLSGTSADTQYF. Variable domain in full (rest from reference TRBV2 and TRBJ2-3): EPEVTQTPSHQVTQMGQEVILRCVPISNHLYFYWYRQILGQKVEFLVSFYNNEISEKSEIFDDQFSVERPDGSNFTLKIRSTKLEDSAMYFCACSLSGTSADTQYFGPGTRLTVL.

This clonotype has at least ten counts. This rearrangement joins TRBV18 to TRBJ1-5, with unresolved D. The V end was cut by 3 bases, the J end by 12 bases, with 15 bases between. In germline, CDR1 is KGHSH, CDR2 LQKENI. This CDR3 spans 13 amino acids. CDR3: CASSPNEWSNQHF. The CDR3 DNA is TGTGCCAGCTCACCCAACGAGTGGTCGAACCAGCATTTT.

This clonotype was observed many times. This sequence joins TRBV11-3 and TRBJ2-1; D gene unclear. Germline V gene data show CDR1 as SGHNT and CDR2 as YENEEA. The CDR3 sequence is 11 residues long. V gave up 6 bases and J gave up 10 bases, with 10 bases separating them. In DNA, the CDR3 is TGTGCCAGCAGTTACGGCTGGGAGCAGTTCTTC. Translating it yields CASSYGWEQFF.

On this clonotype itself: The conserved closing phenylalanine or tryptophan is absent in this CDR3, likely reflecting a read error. The chain's CDR3 is CASSHSTVAGGPGNEQFC. DNA of the CDR3: TGTGCCAGCAGCCACAGCACAGTGGCGGGAGGGCCGGGTAATGAGCAGTTCTGC. This chain links TRBV7-9 with TRBJ2-1; 9 bases are a match to TRBD2. This CDR3 region has 18 residues. With V trimmed by 5 bases and J by 7 bases, 18 bases remained unmatched. CDR1 and CDR2 (germline): SEHNR, FQNEAQ (reference sequence).

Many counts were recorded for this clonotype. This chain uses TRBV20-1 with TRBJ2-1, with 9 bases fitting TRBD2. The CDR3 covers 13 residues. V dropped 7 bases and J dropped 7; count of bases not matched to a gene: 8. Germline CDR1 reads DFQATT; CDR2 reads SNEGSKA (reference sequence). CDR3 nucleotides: TGCAGTGGTACGACTAGCGGACTAAATGAGCAGTTCTTC. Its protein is CSGTTSGLNEQFF.

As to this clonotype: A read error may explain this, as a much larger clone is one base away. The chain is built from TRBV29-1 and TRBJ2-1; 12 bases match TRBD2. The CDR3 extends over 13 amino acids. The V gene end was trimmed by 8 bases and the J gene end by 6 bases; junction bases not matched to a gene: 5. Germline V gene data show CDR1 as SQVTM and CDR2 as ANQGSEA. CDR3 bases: TGCAGCACGGGACTAGCGGGCAGCAATGAGCAGTTCTTC. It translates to CSTGLAGSNEQFF.

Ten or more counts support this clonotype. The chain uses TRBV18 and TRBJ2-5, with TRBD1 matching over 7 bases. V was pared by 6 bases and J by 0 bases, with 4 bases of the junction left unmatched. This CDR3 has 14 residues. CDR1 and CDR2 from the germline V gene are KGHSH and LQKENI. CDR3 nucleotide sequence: TGTGCCAGCTCGTGGGGACAGAACCAAGAGACCCAGTACTTC. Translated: CASSWGQNQETQYF.

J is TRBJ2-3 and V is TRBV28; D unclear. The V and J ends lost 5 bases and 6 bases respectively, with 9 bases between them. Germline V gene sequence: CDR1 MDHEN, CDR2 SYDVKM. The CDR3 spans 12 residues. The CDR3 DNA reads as TGTGCCAGCAGTCGATACATGGATACGCAGTATTTT. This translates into CASSRYMDTQYF.

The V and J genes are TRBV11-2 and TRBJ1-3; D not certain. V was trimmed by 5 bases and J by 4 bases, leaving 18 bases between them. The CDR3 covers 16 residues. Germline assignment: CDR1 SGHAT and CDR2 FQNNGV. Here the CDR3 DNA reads TGTGCCAGCAGCCGGACGGGGTCTACCTCCGGAAACACCATATATTTT. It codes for CASSRTGSTSGNTIYF.

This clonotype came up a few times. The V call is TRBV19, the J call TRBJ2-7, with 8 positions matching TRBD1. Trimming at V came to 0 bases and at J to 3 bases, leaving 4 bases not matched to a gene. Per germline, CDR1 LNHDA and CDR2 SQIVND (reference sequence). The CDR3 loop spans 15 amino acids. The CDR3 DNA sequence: TGTGCCAGTAGTATAGATCCGGGACAGGACTACGAGCAGTACTTC. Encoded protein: CASSIDPGQDYEQYF.

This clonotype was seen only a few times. As DNA, the CDR3 is TGTGCCAGCAGTTACGACGCTAGCCTCGAGCAGTACTTC. It translates to CASSYDASLEQYF. The chain combines TRBV6-5 with TRBJ2-7; D might be TRBD2 (5 bases). Trimming pared 2 bases from V and 6 bases from J, leaving 11 bases between. Per germline, CDR1 MNHEY and CDR2 SVGAGI. The CDR3 extends over 13 amino acids.